Below are 8 T cell receptor beta chains sequenced from a single sample in a study of T cells in Graves' hyperthyroidism and ophthalmopathy. RNA transcripts were the template for amplifying TCR beta CDR3 regions. First-round RT-PCR targeting the TCR CDR3 was performed with the HTBI primer set. TCRdb re-analysed the multiplex PCR reads in MiXCR, keeping a single row per CDR3 protein. The repertoire consists of hundreds of thousands of distinct CDR3 sequences, with about 14% occurring once and the leading ten covering 10% to 13%. Material for sequencing was blood. Receptors originate from a young woman with Graves' hyperthyroidism.

This clonotype came up many times. This chain uses TRBV6-1 with TRBJ1-2; 8 bases fit TRBD1. The CDR3 covers 17 residues. Unmatched junction bases numbered 9, after V lost 2 bases and J lost 1 base. CDR1 and CDR2 (germline): MNHNS, SASEGT. The CDR3 spells CASSETGQGPINYGYTF. CDR3 in DNA: TGTGCCAGCAGTGAAACCGGACAGGGACCCATTAACTATGGCTACACCTTC.

This clonotype was detected only a few times. This chain connects TRBV6-1 to TRBJ1-1; D not resolved. This CDR3 region has 11 residues. The V gene's germline CDR1 is MNHNS and CDR2 SASEGT. Trimming left V 6 bases short and J 2 bases short, with 4 bases between. Written as DNA, the CDR3 is TGTGCCAGCAGGATAAACACTGAAGCTTTCTTT. Protein sequence: CASRINTEAFF.

The chain couples TRBV27 to TRBJ2-1, with a weak D call TRBD1 (6 bases). CDR1 is MNHEY and CDR2 is SMNVEV in the germline V gene (reference sequence). This CDR3 region has 19 residues. Trimming took 5 bases from V and 0 from J, leaving 23 bases between them. The CDR3 loop is CASSDQTGTLFSSYNEQFF. The CDR3 DNA follows: TGTGCCAGCAGTGATCAGACCGGGACACTGTTTAGCTCCTACAATGAGCAGTTCTTC.

This clonotype has more than one count but fewer than ten. The chain employs TRBV7-9 and TRBJ2-2; D is uncertain. The CDR3 runs to 13 residues. The V gene's germline CDR1 is SEHNR and CDR2 FQNEAQ (reference sequence). V lost 5 bases and J lost 5, with 9 bases in between. CDR3 DNA: TGTGCCAGCAGCGCCTCCAAGACCGGGGAGCTGTTTTTT. Protein sequence: CASSASKTGELFF.

In its sample, this clonotype was seen a few times. This chain joins TRBV7-8 and TRBJ2-1; the D gene could be TRBD1 or TRBD2 (5 bases each). The germline V and J ends were trimmed by 5 bases and 6 bases, with 14 bases remaining between them. Germline V gene lookup returns CDR1 SGHVS and CDR2 FQNEAQ. This CDR3 region has 14 residues. As DNA, the CDR3 is TGTGCCAGCAGCCCCGGGGACCTCGCCAATGAGCAGTTCTTC. Protein: CASSPGDLANEQFF.

This clonotype was recorded a few times. The V gene is TRBV30, the J gene TRBJ2-7; 8 bases are shared with TRBD1. J gave up 3 bases and V 3 bases, and 4 bases lay outside the gene matches. CDR1 GTSNPN and CDR2 SVGIG come from the germline V gene (reference sequence). CDR3 length equals 13 residues. CDR3 bases: TGTGCCTGGAGGGGGACAGGTGGCTACGAGCAGTACTTC. This codes for CAWRGTGGYEQYF.

This clonotype was counted ten times or more. The chain combines TRBV20-1 with TRBJ2-5; D is uncertain. The CDR3 totals 13 residues. CDR1 DFQATT and CDR2 SNEGSKA come from the germline V gene (reference sequence). V was trimmed by 1 base and J by 2 bases, leaving 8 bases between them. CDR3 protein: CSARGVVQETQYF. The CDR3 region has the DNA TGCAGTGCTAGAGGGGTCGTGCAAGAGACCCAGTACTTC.

At least ten counts were recorded for this clonotype. The V gene is TRBV20-1, the J gene TRBJ2-5; D remains unclear. Between the trimmed V and J ends, which lost 7 bases and 0 bases, there was a span of 18 bases. This CDR3 contains 15 residues. Per germline, CDR1 DFQATT and CDR2 SNEGSKA (reference sequence). CDR3: CSVQRPAVYQETQYF. The CDR3 DNA follows: TGCAGTGTCCAAAGGCCGGCAGTGTACCAAGAGACCCAGTACTTC.